This T cell receptor beta chain emerged from a study of tumor and adjacent non-tumor tissue in lung cancer. Study-level background: Histology: about a dozen adenocarcinoma, 2 squamous cell carcinoma, 1 small cell lung cancer. Some 4.2 million productive TCRbeta reads were obtained per sample on average.

Study-level results: TCR diversity was significantly greater in tumor than normal lung tissue. Tumor TCR diversity, when higher, was linked to shorter survival.

The CDR3 length is 16 residues. Germline V gene sequence: CDR1 SGHTA, CDR2 FQGNSA. After removal of 5 bases from V and 2 bases from J, the junction contained 8 bases not matched to a gene. The library came from three nested PCR rounds adapted from ARM-PCR protocols. TCRdb redid the calling of the multiplex PCR reads with MiXCR, one entry per CDR3 protein. The sample includes tens of thousands of distinct CDR3 sequences, 60% of them seen just once. RNA was extracted from bulk tissue without any cell sorting. Only a few counts were recorded for this clonotype. Its specificity is unknown. The chain couples TRBV7-2 to TRBJ2-1; TRBD2 aligns across 8 bases. The source is a man in his fifties or sixties with non-small cell lung cancer. The sample comprised lung tumor tissue. Here the CDR3 DNA reads TGTGCCAGCAGCAGCCAAGCGGGGGTAACCTACAATGAGCAGTTCTTC. Encoded protein: CASSSQAGVTYNEQFF.